Below are 20 T cell receptor beta chains sequenced from a single sample in a study of PD-1 blockade in classical Hodgkin lymphoma. All patients experienced relapse after autologous stem cell transplantation, and brentuximab vedotin exposure was variable. Sequencing was performed with immunoSEQ multiplex PCR; in TCRdb, only in-frame clones are kept and a portion is missing. The sample contains fewer than 20,000 clones, over 80% of which appear only once. Sample: peripheral blood mononuclear cells (PBMCs), taken at baseline. The receptors here all came from a human donor with classical Hodgkin lymphoma.

The chain carries TRBV7-9 and TRBJ1-1, with a possible D match to TRBD1 (6 bases). Germline lookup yields CDR1 SEHNR and CDR2 FQNEAQ (reference sequence). CDR3 size: 15 residues. The V end was cut by 5 bases, the J end by 5 bases, with 18 bases between. In DNA, the CDR3 is TGTGCCAGCAGCCTAGGGACACTTACGGGTACTGAAGCTTTCTTT. Translating it yields CASSLGTLTGTEAFF.

The chain links TRBV18 to TRBJ2-3, with TRBD2 matching over 7 bases. In germline, CDR1 is KGHSH, CDR2 LQKENI. After removal of 6 bases from V and 1 base from J, the junction contained 7 bases not matched to a gene. This CDR3 is 15 amino acids long. The CDR3: CASSLGLGGTDTQYF. Here the CDR3 DNA reads TGTGCCAGCTCCCTCGGACTAGGGGGCACAGATACGCAGTATTTT.

The chain has TRBV10-3 and TRBJ1-5; D is ambiguous. Trimming left V 4 bases short and J 7 bases short, with 11 bases between. Germline lookup yields CDR1 ENHRY and CDR2 SYGVKD. CDR3 length equals 13 residues. Written as DNA, the CDR3 is TGTGCCATCAGTGTTTCGCGGGAGCAGCCCCAGCATTTT. Amino acid sequence: CAISVSREQPQHF.

This clone was seen more than once but under ten times. The chain has TRBV10-1 and TRBJ2-2; 8 bases match TRBD1. CDR1 WNHNN and CDR2 SYGVQD come from the germline V gene (reference sequence). With V trimmed by 3 bases and J by 5 bases, 5 bases remained unmatched. The CDR3 is made up of 15 amino acids. CDR3 residues: CASSERQGRTGELFF. The CDR3 DNA reads as TGCGCCAGCAGTGAACGACAGGGGAGGACCGGGGAGCTGTTTTTT.

This clone appeared once. This chain connects TRBV4-1 to TRBJ2-7; D is possibly TRBD1 (5 bases). The V end was cut by 0 bases, the J end by 5 bases, with 14 bases between. This CDR3 comprises 15 residues. CDR1 and CDR2 from the germline V gene are MGHRA and YSYEKL. The DNA for the CDR3 is TGCGCCAGCAGCCAAGAAGGGCAGGGTATCCACGAGCAGTACTTC. As protein: CASSQEGQGIHEQYF.

The V and J genes are TRBV6-6 and TRBJ1-6; D ambiguous. Trimming took off 8 bases at V and 9 bases at J, with 17 bases between the two ends. This CDR3 is built from 14 residues. Germline values: CDR1 MNHNY, CDR2 SVGAGI (reference sequence). In DNA form, the CDR3 reads TGTGCCAGCCTACGTCCAGGCAGTTTTTCACCCCTCCACTTT. Translation: CASLRPGSFSPLHF.

The V call is TRBV5-4, the J call TRBJ2-2; D might be TRBD2 (7 bases). CDR3 length equals 16 residues. Trimming cost V 6 bases and J 0 bases, with 15 bases left between them. Per germline, CDR1 SGHNT and CDR2 YYREEE (reference sequence). The CDR3 nucleotides are TGTGCCAGCAAGATAGGGGGAGGGGCGAACACCGGGGAGCTGTTTTTT. It yields the protein CASKIGGGANTGELFF. The whole variable domain, filled in from reference TRBV5-4 and TRBJ2-2, reads ETGVTQSPTHLIKTRGQQVTLRCSSQSGHNTVSWYQQALGQGPQFIFQYYREEENGRGNFPPRFSGLQFPNYSSELNVNALELDDSALYLCASKIGGGANTGELFFGEGSRLTVL.

The V and J genes are TRBV19 and TRBJ2-1, with a possible D match to TRBD2 (6 bases). Trimming removed 7 bases at V and 9 bases at J, with 19 bases between. The germline CDR1 and CDR2 sequences are LNHDA and SQIVND (reference sequence). The CDR3 runs 14 residues. CDR3 DNA: TGTGCCAGTAATTCGGGGGAGATCTTTAGTGAGCAGTTCTTC. It encodes CASNSGEIFSEQFF.

The chain has TRBV11-3 and TRBJ1-2, with 10 bases matching TRBD1. The CDR3 length is 14 residues. V was clipped by 0 bases and J by 13 bases; unmatched bases: 8. Germline V gene lookup returns CDR1 SGHNT and CDR2 YENEEA. CDR3 residues: CASSLDHGTGVSTF. The CDR3 region has the DNA TGTGCCAGCAGCTTAGATCACGGGACAGGGGTATCCACCTTC.

This chain connects TRBV30 to TRBJ2-2; TRBD2 matches 8 bases. The length of the CDR3 is 17 residues. V was pared by 6 bases and J by 7 bases, with 19 bases of the junction left unmatched. Germline V gene data show CDR1 as GTSNPN and CDR2 as SVGIG (reference sequence). CDR3 sequence (DNA): TGTGCCTGCCCCGCTGTCTTCGGGAGGGCGAAAAGCGGGGAGCTGTTTTTT. Translated, it gives CACPAVFGRAKSGELFF.

The rearrangement joins TRBV30 to TRBJ1-5, with D perhaps matching TRBD1 (5 bases). This CDR3 has 13 residues. Germline V gene sequence: CDR1 GTSNPN, CDR2 SVGIG (reference sequence). Trimming pared 6 bases from V and 3 bases from J, leaving 12 bases between. The CDR3 DNA is TGTGCCTGTCGGACAATCTCCAATCAGCCCCAGCATTTT. Translation gives CACRTISNQPQHF.

CDR3 DNA sequence: TGTGCCAGCAGTGACGGACGGAAGAACACTGAAGCTTTCTTT. This encodes CASSDGRKNTEAFF. This rearrangement joins TRBV25-1 to TRBJ1-1, with no clear D. The V gene's germline CDR1 is MGHDK and CDR2 SYGVNS. CDR3 length: 14 amino acids. Deletions cut 3 bases from V and 1 base from J, with 9 bases between.

The chain employs TRBV5-4 and TRBJ2-5, with TRBD2 identical over 7 bases. Germline V gene sequence: CDR1 SGHNT, CDR2 YYREEE (reference sequence). J was trimmed by 2 bases and V by 2 bases; bases with no gene match: 9. This CDR3 contains 16 residues. This CDR3 reads CASSLNSGIDQETQYF. CDR3 DNA sequence: TGTGCCAGCAGCTTAAACAGCGGGATAGATCAAGAGACCCAGTACTTC.

The CDR3 DNA is TGTGCCAGCAGTTACTCGGGGGGCGCGGCTTTCTTT. This encodes CASSYSGGAAFF. The V gene is TRBV6-6, the J gene TRBJ1-1; possible D gene TRBD1, 6 bases. V dropped 0 bases and J dropped 11 bases, with 10 bases sitting between them. This CDR3 region has 12 residues. CDR1 MNHNY and CDR2 SVGAGI come from the germline V gene (reference sequence).

By share of the sample, this clone is medium-sized. This chain links TRBV10-3 with TRBJ2-1; D is unresolved. V gave up 10 bases and J gave up 7 bases, with 11 bases separating them. The V gene's germline CDR1 is ENHRY and CDR2 SYGVKD. CDR3 length equals 11 residues. The DNA of the CDR3 is TGTGCCACATCTGCCGGGAATGAGCAGTTCTTC. This encodes CATSAGNEQFF.

The chain couples TRBV4-2 to TRBJ2-7; TRBD2 aligns across 9 bases. Trimming cost V 4 bases and J 2 bases; bases outside gene matches: 18. Germline V gives CDR1 LGHNA, CDR2 YNFKEQ. CDR3 length: 19 amino acids. CDR3 protein: CASSLDHGLAIWLAYEQYF. CDR3 DNA sequence: TGTGCCAGCAGCCTTGATCACGGACTAGCGATTTGGCTGGCCTACGAGCAGTACTTC.

The chain couples TRBV7-8 to TRBJ2-5, with TRBD1 as a possible D gene (6 bases). The V end lost 3 bases, the J end lost 7 bases, and 21 bases lay between the germline ends. The CDR3 runs 16 residues. The germline V gene encodes CDR1 SGHVS and CDR2 FQNEAQ. The CDR3 here is CASSFSTTGALRTQYF. CDR3 nucleotides: TGTGCCAGCAGCTTCTCTACGACAGGAGCTTTAAGGACCCAGTACTTC.

The chain is built from TRBV7-8 and TRBJ2-2; 11 bases align to TRBD2. V lost 7 bases, J lost 2 bases, and 6 bases stayed unmatched. Germline assignment: CDR1 SGHVS and CDR2 FQNEAQ. The CDR3 has 16 residues. Written as DNA, the CDR3 is TGTGCCAGCACCCCCCTAGCGGGGGGAAACACCGGGGAGCTGTTTTTT. Translation gives CASTPLAGGNTGELFF.

The chain joins TRBV21-1 to TRBJ2-5; TRBD2 was called by the table and not checked on the DNA. TRBV21-1 constitutes a pseudogene. The CDR3 consists of 15 residues. CDR3 protein: CASSKGEDLQETQYF. The CDR3 DNA reads as TGTGCCAGCAGCAAAGGAGAAGACTTGCAAGAGACCCAGTACTTC.

The count of this clone is one. A far larger clone differs by one base, so this is likely a read error. V usage is TRBV4-2 and J usage is TRBJ1-2; D ambiguous. Between the trimmed V and J ends, which lost 0 bases and 9 bases, there was a span of 8 bases. The CDR3 is 12 amino acids. The germline gives CDR1 LGHNA, CDR2 YNFKEQ. Written as DNA, the CDR3 is TGTGCCAGCAGCCAAGATCGCACCAGCTACACCTTC. Residues: CASSQDRTSYTF.